The following is a TCR beta chain sequence with its context. The antigen is undetermined. Each subset's genomic DNA was split evenly across several immunoSEQ plates. Assay used: immunoSEQ multiplex PCR; TCRdb lists only in-frame clones, some missing. Among approximately 1.5 million clones listed, nearly 99% were seen once. Donors included only healthy HIV-negative adults lacking recent acute infections or vaccinations. The sample comes from a study of shared clonotypes between healthy human individuals. Study details: Each donor contributed plates that comprised three CD4 naive, three CD4 memory, two CD8 naive and one CD8 memory. Study-wide findings and caveats: Clonotype sharing across several donors was observed for 4% to 6.5% of naive CD4 clonotypes.

This CDR3 is built from 14 residues. Trimming pared 4 bases from V and 4 bases from J, leaving 12 bases between. The germline V gene has CDR1 SGHDT and CDR2 YYEEEE. The sample comprised naive CD4+ T cells sorted from blood. Stated subset: CD45RA+ positively selected. V is TRBV5-6 and J is TRBJ1-5; D perhaps matches TRBD1 (6 bases). This TCR was recovered from a man in his thirties or forties in good health. The CDR3 reads CASSPIQGNQPQHF. As DNA, the CDR3 is TGTGCCAGCAGCCCGATCCAGGGGAATCAGCCCCAGCATTTT.